This T cell receptor (beta chain) was found in a study of blood T cell repertoires in COVID-19. Study information: Spain, Italy and the United States supplied samples that represented acute and convalescent COVID-19. In each case, the material was cDNA or gDNA derived from T cells, B-cell-depleted T cells, or PBMCs.

CDR3 size: 15 residues. CDR1 and CDR2 from the germline V gene are SNHLY and FYNNEI. J lost 6 bases, V lost 5 bases, and 11 bases had no gene match. The table lists this clone with a few counts. Authors' processing steps: Using reference gene primer amplification, nucleated cell counts were estimated. Clones were read by immunoSEQ multiplex PCR, and TCRdb kept only the in-frame ones, dropping some. The D gene and trimming were derived from the DNA, and the V and J assignments and clone size from that table. The table shows approximately 90,000 clones, with just under 80% occurring only once. The sample consisted of peripheral blood. This chain links TRBV2 with TRBJ2-5; TRBD1 matches 8 bases. This sequence originates from a man between 65 and 85 years old with COVID-19, enrolled during active disease. DNA for the CDR3: TGTGCCAGCAGTCGGGGCGAGACAGGGGTACAGACCCAGTACTTC. This sequence encodes CASSRGETGVQTQYF.